The 5 T cell receptor beta chains presented below share a single source sample, sequenced in a study of cytomegalovirus exposure and HLA in healthy donors. Both 60 Vbeta primers and 13 Jbeta primers went into the PCR. The protocol was immunoSEQ multiplex PCR, while the TCRdb copy is restricted to in-frame clones and leaves out a portion. The data contain approximately 110,000 clones, 76% of them singletons. The sequencing input was PBMCs. The source of these receptors is a man aged 40-55 years in good health and CMV-seropositive.

The chain employs TRBV21-1 and TRBJ1-6; the table's D call of TRBD1 was not tested on the DNA. TRBV21-1 is assigned pseudogene status. The length of the CDR3 is 12 residues. CDR3 loop: CARGAWGSPLHF. DNA of the CDR3: TGTGCCAGGGGGGCCTGGGGTTCACCCCTCCACTTT.

This chain uses TRBV6-1 with TRBJ2-1, with TRBD2 matching 10 bases. This CDR3 has 15 residues. V lost 2 bases and J lost 4; bases outside the gene matches: 2. Germline V gene data show CDR1 as MNHNS and CDR2 as SASEGT. CDR3 nucleotides: TGTGCCAGCAGTGAACCTAGCGGGGGTTACAATGAGCAGTTCTTC. It translates to CASSEPSGGYNEQFF.

The chain employs TRBV29-1 and TRBJ1-1; unclear D gene. Germline V gene data show CDR1 as SQVTM and CDR2 as ANQGSEA. The CDR3 runs to 11 residues. Trimming stripped 7 bases from V and 2 bases from J, with 8 bases between. This CDR3 is CSACLNTEAFF. The DNA for the CDR3 is TGCAGCGCTTGTCTTAACACTGAAGCTTTCTTT.

The chain combines TRBV5-6 with TRBJ2-7; tentative D call: TRBD1 (7 bases). Germline assignment: CDR1 SGHDT and CDR2 YYEEEE. With 6 bases removed from V and 3 bases from J, the gap between germline ends came to 22 bases. The CDR3 runs 16 residues. CDR3 loop: CASTQEGGRGDYEQYF. The CDR3 DNA reads as TGTGCCAGCACCCAGGAAGGTGGCAGGGGGGACTACGAGCAGTACTTC.

This chain joins TRBV6-5 and TRBJ2-2, with D perhaps matching TRBD1 (6 bases). The V gene's germline CDR1 is MNHEY and CDR2 SVGAGI. V was clipped by 6 bases and J by 1 base, with 12 bases between them. The CDR3 length is 15 residues. The CDR3 region is CASSPGTLNTGELFF. The DNA of the CDR3 is TGTGCCAGCAGCCCCGGGACACTGAACACCGGGGAGCTGTTTTTT.